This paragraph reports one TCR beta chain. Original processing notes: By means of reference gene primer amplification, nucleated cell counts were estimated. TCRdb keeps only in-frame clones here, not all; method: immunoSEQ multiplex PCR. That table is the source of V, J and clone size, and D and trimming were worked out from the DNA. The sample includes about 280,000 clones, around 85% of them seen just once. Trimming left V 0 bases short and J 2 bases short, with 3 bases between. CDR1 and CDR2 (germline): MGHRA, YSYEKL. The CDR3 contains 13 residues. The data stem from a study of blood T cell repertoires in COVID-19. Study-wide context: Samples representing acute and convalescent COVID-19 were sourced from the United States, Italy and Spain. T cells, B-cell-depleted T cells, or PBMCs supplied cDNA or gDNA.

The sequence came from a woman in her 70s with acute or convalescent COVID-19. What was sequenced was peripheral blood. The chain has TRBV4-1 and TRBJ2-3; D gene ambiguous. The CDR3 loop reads CASSQDLTDTQYF. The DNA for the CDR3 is TGCGCCAGCAGCCAAGACCTCACAGATACGCAGTATTTT.